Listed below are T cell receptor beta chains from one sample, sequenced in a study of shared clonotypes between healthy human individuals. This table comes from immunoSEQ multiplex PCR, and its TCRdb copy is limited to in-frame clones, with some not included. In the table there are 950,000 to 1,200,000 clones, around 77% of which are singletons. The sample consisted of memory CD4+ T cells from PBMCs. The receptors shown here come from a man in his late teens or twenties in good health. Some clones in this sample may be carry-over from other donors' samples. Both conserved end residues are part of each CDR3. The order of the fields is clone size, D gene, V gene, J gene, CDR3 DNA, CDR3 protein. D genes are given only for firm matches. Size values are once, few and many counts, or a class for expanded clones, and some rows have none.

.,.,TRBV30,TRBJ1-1,TGTGCCTGGAGTGGGGGGGTTTGGGTGAACACTGAAGCTTTCTTT,CAWSGGVWVNTEAFF
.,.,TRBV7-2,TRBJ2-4,TGTGCCAGCAGCGAGATAGAGACCGTTCCTGGGGAGTACTTC,CASSEIETVPGEYF
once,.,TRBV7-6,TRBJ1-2,TGTGCCAGCAGCACCCCCTGGAGGGCCTCTCATGGCTACACCTTC,CASSTPWRASHGYTF
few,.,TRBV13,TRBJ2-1,TGTGCCAGCAGCCCCGCCAGGGGAATGGGGAATGAGCAGTTCTTC,CASSPARGMGNEQFF
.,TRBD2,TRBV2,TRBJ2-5,TGTGCCAGCATTTACGGAGGGACTAGCGGGACATTCCAAGAGACCCAGTACTTC,CASIYGGTSGTFQETQYF
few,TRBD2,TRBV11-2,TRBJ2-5,TGTGCCAGCAGCTTACTAGCGGGAGGGCGGGAGACCCAGTACTTC,CASSLLAGGRETQYF
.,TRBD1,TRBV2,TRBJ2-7,TGTGCCAGCAGTGAAAACCCAGGGGGCCACGAGCAGTACTTC,CASSENPGGHEQYF
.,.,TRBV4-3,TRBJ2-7,TGCGCCAGCAGCCAAGAGGGGAGCTCCTACGAGCAGTACTTC,CASSQEGSSYEQYF
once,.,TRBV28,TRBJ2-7,TGTGCCAGCAGTTCCCCCGGGCGTCCCTACGAGCAGTACTTC,CASSSPGRPYEQYF
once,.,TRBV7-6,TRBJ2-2,TGTGCCAGCAGCCCCAGGGGGCGGGGGCCGGACACCGGGGAGCTGTTTTTT,CASSPRGRGPDTGELFF
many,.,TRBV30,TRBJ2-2,TGTGCCTGGAGCTACGGGTCCGGGGAGCTGTTTTTT,CAWSYGSGELFF
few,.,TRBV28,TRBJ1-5,TGTGCCAGCAGTGTTTTTAAGGAACAGCATTTT,CASSVFKEQHF
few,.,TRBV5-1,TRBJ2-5,TGCGCCAGCAGCTTGCTAGGCGAACAAGAGACCCAGTACTTC,CASSLLGEQETQYF
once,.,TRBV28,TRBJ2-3,TGTGCCAGCAGTTTTTGGGCGGCAGCAGTTACGCAGTATTTT,CASSFWAAAVTQYF
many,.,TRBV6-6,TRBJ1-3,TGTGCCAGCAACGGGTTTGGCACCATATATTTT,CASNGFGTIYF
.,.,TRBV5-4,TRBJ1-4,TGTGCCAGCAGCTTGGGTTTGGACGGTAATGAAAAACTGTTTTTT,CASSLGLDGNEKLFF
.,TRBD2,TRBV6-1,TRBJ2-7,TGTGCCAGCAGTGGACCCTATCGCGGGAGTTACGAGCAGTACTTC,CASSGPYRGSYEQYF
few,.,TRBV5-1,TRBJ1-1,TGCGCCAGCAGCCAATCCAGGGGGAACACTGAAGCTTTCTTT,CASSQSRGNTEAFF
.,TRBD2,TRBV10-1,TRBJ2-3,TGCGCCAGCAGTGAGTCGACTAGCGGCACAGATACGCAGTATTTT,CASSESTSGTDTQYF
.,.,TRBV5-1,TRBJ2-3,TGCGCCAGCAGCTTGGTCGGGAGAAGTGCAGATACGCAGTATTTT,CASSLVGRSADTQYF
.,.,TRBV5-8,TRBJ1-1,TGTGCCAGCAGCCTGTGGATGGCCACTGAAGCTTTCTTT,CASSLWMATEAFF
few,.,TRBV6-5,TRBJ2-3,TGTGCCAGCAGTTACGATCGCAGGGAAGCCACAGATACGCAGTATTTT,CASSYDRREATDTQYF
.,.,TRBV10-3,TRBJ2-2,TGTGCCGTCAAACCGGGACCCCTAACCGGGGAGCTGTTTTTT,CAVKPGPLTGELFF
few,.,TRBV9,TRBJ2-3,TGTGCCAGCAGCGTAGTTACCACAGATACGCAGTATTTT,CASSVVTTDTQYF
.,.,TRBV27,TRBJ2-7,TGTGCCAGCAGTTCTCTTTCATGGGGCGCGAGCCCCTACGAGCAGTACTTC,CASSSLSWGASPYEQYF
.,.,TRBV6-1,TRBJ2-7,TGTGCCAGCAGTGAAGCCGGGGCCCGCGAGCAGTACTTC,CASSEAGAREQYF
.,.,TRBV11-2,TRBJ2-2,TGTGCCAGCAGCCCCAGCGAGACGAGGACCGGGGAGCTGTTTTTT,CASSPSETRTGELFF
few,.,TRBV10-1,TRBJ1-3,TGCGCCAGCAGTGATGGAGGCCACTCTGGAAACACCATATATTTT,CASSDGGHSGNTIYF
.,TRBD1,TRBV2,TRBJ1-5,TGTGCCAGCAGTATGACAGGGATGCGTCAGCCCCAGCATTTT,CASSMTGMRQPQHF
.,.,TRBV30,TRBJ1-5,TGTGCCTGGAGTAGTGGCACCAATCAGCCCCAGCATTTT,CAWSSGTNQPQHF
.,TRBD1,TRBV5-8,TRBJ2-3,TGTGCCAGCAGCTTCCCGGGACAGGGGGCCACAGATACGCAGTATTTT,CASSFPGQGATDTQYF
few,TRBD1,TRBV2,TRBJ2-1,TGTGCCAGCAGTGCAGGGGGCTCCTACAATGAGCAGTTCTTC,CASSAGGSYNEQFF
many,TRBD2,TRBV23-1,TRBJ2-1,TGCGCCAGCAGTCTGCTAGCGGCCTACAATGAGCAGTTCTTC,CASSLLAAYNEQFF
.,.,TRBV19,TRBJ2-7,TGTGCCAGTAGTATGGGGGGCGGCTACGAGCAGTACTTC,CASSMGGGYEQYF
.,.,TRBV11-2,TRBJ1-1,TGTGCCAGCAGCTCCGTGCGCGGGGGGCCCACTGAAGCTTTCTTT,CASSSVRGGPTEAFF
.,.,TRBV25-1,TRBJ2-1,TGTGCCAGCAGTGAACAACACCGGGCGGCGGTCTACAATGAGCAGTTCTTC,CASSEQHRAAVYNEQFF
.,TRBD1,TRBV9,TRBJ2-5,TGTGCCAGCAGCCTCCTGACAGGGGGGGCCCAGTACTTC,CASSLLTGGAQYF
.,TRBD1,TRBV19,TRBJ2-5,TGTGCCAGTTCCACAGGGGTTGGGGAGACCCAGTACTTC,CASSTGVGETQYF
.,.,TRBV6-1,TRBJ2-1,TGTGCCAGCAGTGTCACAGGGGGGGGACTTCTTGTGCCGTTCTTC,CASSVTGGGLLVPFF
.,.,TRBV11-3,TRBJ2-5,TGTGCCAGCAGCGTAGGCCGGGAGACCCAGTACTTC,CASSVGRETQYF